The source of this T cell receptor (beta chain) is a study of T cells after yellow fever vaccination (dated by TCRdb to 2018 to 2020). A note on the overall study: The SMART-Seq v4 Ultra Low Input RNA kit was used to prepare libraries from fractions with low cell numbers. Bulk TCR alpha and beta repertoires were sequenced longitudinally to track T-cell clones before and after primary and booster YFV17D yellow fever vaccination. Two healthy male donors, one aged 18 to 30 and one aged 30 to 39 years, were included in the cohort. Bulk PBMC replicates and cell subsets were isolated from blood drawn at multiple timepoints before and after both primary and secondary immunization.

Notes on this clonotype: Its antigen has not been determined. No base quality information exists; no much larger clone differs at one position.

TCR cDNA was synthesized by 5'RACE template switching, through which a universal primer site and unique molecular identifiers were introduced. cDNA synthesis was primed from both the TCR alpha and TCR beta constant segments. Library amplification used two PCR steps, and the second PCR step added sample barcodes and sequencing adapters. Libraries were sequenced on Illumina HiSeq 2500 (2x100 bp) or NovaSeq (2x150 bp). The study's processing was this. MIGEC handled demultiplexing of reads and collapsing into UMI consensus sequences, while MiXCR performed V(D)J alignment. Vaccine-responding clonotypes were defined with edgeR using replicate PBMC samples, requiring FDR below 0.01 and a log2 fold change above 5 up to day 15. Each bulk clonotype was labeled CD4 or CD8 based on which sequenced repertoire, CD4 or CD8, contained the clonotype at higher abundance. In-frame beta chains were kept once TCRdb had trimmed the public reads at Q25 with fastp and called clones with MiXCR. A single entry per CDR3 protein holds the most common genes and DNA from its merged rows. The V and J calls follow TCRdb's processing rather than the paper's. The sample table records approximately 550,000 distinct CDR3 sequences; roughly 12% of these occur just once. The top ten hold over 13% of the sample.

What the treatment or condition label conveys for this sample: live attenuated yellow fever vaccine strain. Two biological replicates of bulk PBMCs were collected at each blood-draw timepoint. A standard Ficoll-Paque protocol was used to isolate PBMCs from peripheral blood. TriZol was used to extract RNA from bulk PBMCs, from CD4 and CD8 fractions, and from dextramer-positive and dextramer-negative fractions. General conclusions and limits of the study: After the booster, most of the clones that had expanded following primary vaccination were detected again (96% of CD4 and 80% to 90% of CD8), which suggests that memory was broadly maintained. A small fraction of clonotypes appeared in both the CD4 and CD8 compartments, likely as a result of convergent recombination. Compared with the primary T-cell response, the secondary T-cell response was weaker but faster, peaking on day 5 rather than day 15. Because the study included only two donors, the extent to which the findings can be generalized is limited. Computational filtering was needed because FACS-sorted repertoires could contain abundant contaminating clonotypes from the bulk population.

V is reduced by 5 bases and J by 6 bases, leaving a spacing of 20 bases between them. The CDR3 contains 16 residues, cysteine and phenylalanine counted. This entry keeps only the CDR3 DNA: 48 bases, framed from base 1. Via the germline V gene, CDR1 is SGHTA and CDR2 FQGNSA. The clonotype was recovered from a man younger than 45 who received the YFV17D yellow fever vaccine. Sequencing was performed on PBMCs, taken on the day of the yellow fever booster vaccination. The chain is encoded by TRBV7-2 joined to TRBJ2-1; the best D guess is TRBD2, with 6 bases matching. CDR3 loop: CASSPSLETRCNEQFF. In nucleotide form, the sequence is TGTGCCAGCAGCCCAAGTTTAGAGACTAGGTGCAATGAGCAGTTCTTC.